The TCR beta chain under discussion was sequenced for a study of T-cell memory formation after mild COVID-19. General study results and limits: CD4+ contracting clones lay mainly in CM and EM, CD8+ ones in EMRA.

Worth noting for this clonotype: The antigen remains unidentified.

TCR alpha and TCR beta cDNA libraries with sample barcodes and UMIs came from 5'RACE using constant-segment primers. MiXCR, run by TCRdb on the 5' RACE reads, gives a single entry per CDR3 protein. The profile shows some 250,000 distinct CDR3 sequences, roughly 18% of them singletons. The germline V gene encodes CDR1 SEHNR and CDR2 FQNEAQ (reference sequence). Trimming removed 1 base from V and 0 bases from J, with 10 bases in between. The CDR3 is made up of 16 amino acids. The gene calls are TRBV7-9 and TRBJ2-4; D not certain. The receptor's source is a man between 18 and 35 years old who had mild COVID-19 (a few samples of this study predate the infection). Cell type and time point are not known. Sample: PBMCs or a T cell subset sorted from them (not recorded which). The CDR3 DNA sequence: TGTGCCAGCAGCTTAGTAGGTCTCACAGCCAAAAACATTCAGTACTTC. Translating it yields CASSLVGLTAKNIQYF.